The 7 T cell receptor beta chains given below trace back to one sample, sequenced in a study of cytomegalovirus exposure and HLA in healthy donors. Vbeta (60) and Jbeta (13) primers were used in the PCR. Only in-frame clones appear in the TCRdb table, and some are missing; sequencing was by immunoSEQ multiplex PCR. The sample holds approximately 150,000 clones, about three quarters seen once. What was sequenced was PBMCs. These receptors originate from a man aged 40-50 years in good health and CMV-seropositive.

The chain couples TRBV4-1 to TRBJ2-1, with 10 nucleotides matching TRBD1. J lost 8 bases, V lost 2 bases, and 6 bases had no gene match. Germline V gene data show CDR1 as MGHRA and CDR2 as YSYEKL. The CDR3 runs 15 residues. CDR3 in amino acids: CASSQWDRGWDEQFF. In DNA form, the CDR3 reads TGCGCCAGCAGCCAATGGGACAGGGGCTGGGATGAGCAGTTCTTC.

This clone was recorded once. The chain combines TRBV2 with TRBJ2-5, with 7 bases that match TRBD2. Looked up from germline, CDR1 is SNHLY and CDR2 is FYNNEI. After removal of 8 bases from V and 6 bases from J, the junction contained 6 bases not matched to a gene. This CDR3 has 12 residues. The CDR3 is CASYGGKQTQYF. The DNA of the CDR3 is TGTGCCAGCTACGGGGGGAAACAGACCCAGTACTTC.

This sequence joins TRBV6-1 and TRBJ1-1, with 8 bases matching TRBD1. The junction had 3 bases not matched to a gene; V was cut back by 6 bases and J by 0 bases. This CDR3 is built from 14 residues. Germline V gene sequence: CDR1 MNHNS, CDR2 SASEGT. CDR3 protein: CASRLDRVNTEAFF. The CDR3 nucleotides read TGTGCCAGCAGACTGGACAGGGTGAACACTGAAGCTTTCTTT.

This chain uses TRBV15 with TRBJ1-4; D not resolved. Trimming removed 2 bases from V and 8 bases from J, with 21 bases in between. The germline CDR1 and CDR2 sequences are LNHNV and YYDKDF (reference sequence). CDR3 length: 17 residues. The DNA of the CDR3 is TGTGCCACCAGCAGATCGCCAAACCCTAGGTCCCCAGAAAAACTGTTTTTT. It translates to CATSRSPNPRSPEKLFF. The full variable domain, completed using reference TRBV15 and TRBJ1-4, is DAMVIQNPRYQVTQFGKPVTLSCSQTLNHNVMYWYQQKSSQAPKLLFHYYDKDFNNEADTPDNFQSRRPNTSFCFLDIRSPGLGDTAMYLCATSRSPNPRSPEKLFFGSGTQLSVL.

With regard to this clone: The same CDR3 is also encoded by other DNA sequences in this sample. The chain recombines TRBV10-1 with TRBJ2-7; maybe TRBD1 (6 bases). This CDR3 has 13 residues. The V end lost 0 bases, the J end lost 4 bases, and 7 bases lay between the germline ends. The germline gives CDR1 WNHNN, CDR2 SYGVQD (reference sequence). CDR3 loop: CASSESGQYEQYF. As DNA, the CDR3 is TGCGCCAGCAGTGAGTCTGGACAGTACGAGCAGTACTTC.

This clone was picked up a small number of times. The chain is built from TRBV5-6 and TRBJ2-1, with 10 bases that match TRBD2. In germline, CDR1 is SGHDT, CDR2 YYEEEE. The CDR3 is 18 amino acids. V shed 0 bases and J 7 bases; nucleotides not matched to a gene: 13. This CDR3 reads CASSLDWASGRGTNEQFF. The CDR3 DNA reads TGTGCCAGCAGCTTGGACTGGGCTAGCGGGAGAGGTACGAATGAGCAGTTCTTC.

There are many counts of this clone. V is TRBV10-1 and J is TRBJ2-7; D might be TRBD2 (6 bases). Germline CDR1 and CDR2: WNHNN and SYGVQD (reference sequence). CDR3 length equals 14 residues. The V and J ends lost 2 bases and 7 bases respectively, with 15 bases between them. As DNA, the CDR3 is TGCGCCAGCAGTGAGCGAGCGGGTCTCGGGGAGCAGTACTTC. Protein sequence: CASSERAGLGEQYF.